Listed below are T cell receptor beta chains from one sample, sequenced in a study of T cell repertoires in cytomegalovirus infection. The antigens these receptors bind are not known. TCRdb independently ran MiXCR on the reads; one entry per CDR3 protein. The profile covers about 890,000 distinct CDR3 sequences, with roughly 31% appearing a single time and over 11% taken by the ten largest. The sample was cultured CD8+ T cells from PBMCs, taken from culture after CMV antigen stimulation. The source is a human donor in good health (CMV status not recorded). Some clones in this sample may be carry-over from other donors' samples. The CDR3 runs from the conserved cysteine through the conserved F or W. The D gene is left open where the match is weak. Size tells how often a clone was seen (once, few, many) or the class of an expanded clone, and some rows leave it out.

V: TRBV7-6
D: .
J: TRBJ2-7
size: many
CDR3: CASSRTAATEQYF
DNA: TGTGCCAGCAGCCGGACAGCAGCTACGGAGCAGTACTTC

V: TRBV27
D: .
J: TRBJ2-3
size: .
CDR3: CASSLGPYLADTQYF
DNA: TGTGCCAGCAGTTTAGGGCCCTATCTTGCAGATACGCAGTATTTT

V: TRBV9
D: .
J: TRBJ1-6
size: .
CDR3: CASSDGRSSALHF
DNA: TGTGCCAGCAGCGATGGACGGAGCTCGGCCCTCCACTTT

V: TRBV6-6
D: .
J: TRBJ1-4
size: .
CDR3: CASSYLPGTPLGEKLFF
DNA: TGTGCCAGCAGTTACCTCCCCGGGACACCGTTGGGAGAAAAACTGTTTTTT

V: TRBV15
D: .
J: TRBJ1-1
size: .
CDR3: CATSSRAMNTEAFF
DNA: TGTGCCACCAGCAGCAGGGCCATGAACACTGAAGCTTTCTTT

V: TRBV4-1
D: .
J: TRBJ2-2
size: .
CDR3: CASSHLTVTGELFF
DNA: TGCGCCAGCAGCCACTTGACAGTCACCGGGGAGCTGTTTTTT

V: TRBV19
D: .
J: TRBJ1-5
size: few
CDR3: CASKGTPNEPQHF
DNA: TGTGCCAGTAAAGGGACGCCCAACGAGCCCCAGCATTTT

V: TRBV28
D: TRBD1
J: TRBJ2-1
size: few
CDR3: CASSLGTGGWNEQFF
DNA: TGTGCCAGCAGTCTCGGGACAGGGGGCTGGAATGAGCAGTTCTTC

V: TRBV25-1
D: TRBD2
J: TRBJ2-2
size: .
CDR3: CASSDQGLAGTGELFF
DNA: TGTGCCAGCAGTGACCAGGGACTAGCGGGGACCGGGGAGCTGTTTTTT

V: TRBV12-3/TRBV12-4
D: TRBD1
J: TRBJ1-2
size: many
CDR3: CASSLVWDRGFGYTF
DNA: TGTGCCAGCAGTTTGGTTTGGGACAGGGGCTTTGGCTACACCTTC

V: TRBV6-1
D: TRBD2
J: TRBJ2-5
size: few
CDR3: CASRPSGGKETQYF
DNA: TGTGCCAGCCGCCCTAGCGGGGGGAAAGAGACCCAGTACTTC

V: TRBV7-6
D: .
J: TRBJ1-4
size: .
CDR3: CASSPGEENEKLFF
DNA: TGTGCCAGCAGCCCCGGGGAGGAAAATGAAAAACTGTTTTTT

V: TRBV19
D: .
J: TRBJ2-1
size: .
CDR3: CASSQKGHTYNEQFF
DNA: TGTGCCAGTAGTCAAAAGGGACATACCTACAATGAGCAGTTCTTC

V: TRBV4-1
D: TRBD1
J: TRBJ2-7
size: few
CDR3: CASSQEGDSTYEQYF
DNA: TGCGCCAGCAGCCAAGAGGGGGACAGCACCTACGAGCAGTACTTC

V: TRBV6-4
D: .
J: TRBJ2-1
size: .
CDR3: CASSAVHPPSSSYNEQFF
DNA: TGTGCCAGCAGTGCTGTCCATCCGCCCTCGAGCTCCTACAATGAGCAGTTCTTC

V: TRBV24-1
D: TRBD1
J: TRBJ1-1
size: few
CDR3: CATSDSTGLGTEAFF
DNA: TGTGCCACCAGTGATTCGACAGGGTTGGGCACTGAAGCTTTCTTT

V: TRBV7-2
D: .
J: TRBJ2-3
size: many
CDR3: CASSPGVDTQYF
DNA: TGTGCCAGCAGCCCCGGGGTAGATACGCAGTATTTT

V: TRBV5-6
D: .
J: TRBJ1-5
size: .
CDR3: CASSFGGSVVDQPQHF
DNA: TGTGCCAGCAGCTTTGGCGGGTCTGTGGTGGATCAGCCCCAGCATTTT

V: TRBV7-2
D: .
J: TRBJ2-3
size: .
CDR3: CASSSGTPVIVFADTQYF
DNA: TGTGCCAGCAGCTCCGGGACACCTGTAATCGTGTTCGCAGATACGCAGTATTTT

V: TRBV19
D: TRBD1
J: TRBJ1-1
size: few
CDR3: CATGPGGFTEAFF
DNA: TGTGCCACAGGACCAGGGGGCTTTACTGAAGCTTTCTTT

V: TRBV29-1
D: TRBD2
J: TRBJ2-3
size: .
CDR3: CSALAVTSTDTQYF
DNA: TGCAGCGCCCTAGCGGTAACTAGCACAGATACGCAGTATTTT